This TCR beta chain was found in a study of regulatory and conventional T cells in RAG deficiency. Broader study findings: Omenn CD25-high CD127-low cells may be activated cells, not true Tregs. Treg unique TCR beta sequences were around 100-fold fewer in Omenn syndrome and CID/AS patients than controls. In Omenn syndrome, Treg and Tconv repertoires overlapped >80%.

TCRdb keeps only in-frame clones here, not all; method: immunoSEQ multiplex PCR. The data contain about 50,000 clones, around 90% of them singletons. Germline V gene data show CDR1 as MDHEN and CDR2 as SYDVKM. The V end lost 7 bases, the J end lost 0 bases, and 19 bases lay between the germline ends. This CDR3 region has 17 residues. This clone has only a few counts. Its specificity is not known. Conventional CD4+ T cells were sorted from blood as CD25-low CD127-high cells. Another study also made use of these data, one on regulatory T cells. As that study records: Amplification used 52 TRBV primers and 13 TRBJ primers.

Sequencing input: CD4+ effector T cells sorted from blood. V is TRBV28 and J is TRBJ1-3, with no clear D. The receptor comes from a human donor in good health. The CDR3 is CASTYKASRSSGNTIYF. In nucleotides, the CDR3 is TGTGCCAGCACCTATAAGGCTTCCCGGAGCTCTGGAAACACCATATATTTT.